This T cell receptor beta chain was profiled in a study of blood T cell repertoires in COVID-19. Background on the study: The study drew acute and convalescent COVID-19 samples from the United States, Italy and Spain. From T cells, B-cell-depleted T cells, or PBMCs came the material, which was cDNA or gDNA.

This clone showed up just a few times. TCRdb's copy holds only in-frame clones and misses some; the assay was immunoSEQ multiplex PCR. The sample shows 60,000 to 75,000 clones, roughly 88% of them seen only once. This CDR3 contains 13 residues. CDR1 and CDR2 from the germline V gene are SGHAT and FQNNGV. The V end was cut by 5 bases, the J end by 1 base, with 8 bases between. The rearrangement uses TRBV11-2 and TRBJ1-2; D is unclear. The sequence was obtained from a man aged 25 to 40 with acute or convalescent COVID-19. Sequenced: peripheral blood. The CDR3 reads CASSISGNYGYTF. The DNA for the CDR3 is TGTGCCAGCAGCATCAGTGGTAACTATGGCTACACCTTC.